This is a list of T cell receptor beta chains from one sample in a study of T cell repertoires in cytomegalovirus infection. TCRdb called the reads again in MiXCR, with one record for every CDR3 protein. The data contain almost 500,000 distinct CDR3 sequences, about 11% of them singletons. The sequencing input was PBMCs. These receptors all come from a human donor in good health (CMV status not recorded). Some clones in this sample may be carry-over from other donors' samples. CDR3s include the opening cysteine and the closing phenylalanine or tryptophan. Fields, in order: clone size, J gene, CDR3 length, D gene, V gene, CDR3 protein, CDR3 DNA. The D gene is left open where the match is weak. Only part of the rows carry a size: once, few, many, or a class if the clone is expanded.

clone size: many
J gene: TRBJ1-3
CDR3 length: 15
D gene: NA
V gene: TRBV9
CDR3 protein: CASSVVQSSGNTIYF
CDR3 DNA: TGTGCCAGCAGCGTAGTACAGAGCTCTGGAAACACCATATATTTT

clone size: NA
J gene: TRBJ2-7
CDR3 length: 15
D gene: NA
V gene: TRBV2
CDR3 protein: CASSEAMQVSYEQYF
CDR3 DNA: TGTGCCAGCAGTGAAGCAATGCAGGTCTCCTACGAGCAGTACTTC

clone size: few
J gene: TRBJ2-7
CDR3 length: 15
D gene: TRBD1
V gene: TRBV2
CDR3 protein: CASSEAAGTAYEQYF
CDR3 DNA: TGTGCCAGCAGTGAAGCGGCCGGGACAGCCTACGAGCAGTACTTC

clone size: many
J gene: TRBJ1-2
CDR3 length: 11
D gene: NA
V gene: TRBV7-9
CDR3 protein: CASSAGPTYTF
CDR3 DNA: TGTGCCAGCAGCGCGGGACCGACGTACACCTTC

clone size: few
J gene: TRBJ2-7
CDR3 length: 14
D gene: NA
V gene: TRBV20-1
CDR3 protein: CSARDSGLGNEQYF
CDR3 DNA: TGCAGTGCTAGAGATTCGGGGCTGGGGAACGAGCAGTACTTC

clone size: many
J gene: TRBJ2-1
CDR3 length: 17
D gene: TRBD1
V gene: TRBV19
CDR3 protein: CASRRTGSRLIGNEQFF
CDR3 DNA: TGTGCCAGTCGCAGGACAGGTAGTCGTCTCATTGGCAATGAGCAGTTCTTC

clone size: few
J gene: TRBJ2-7
CDR3 length: 14
D gene: TRBD1
V gene: TRBV28
CDR3 protein: CASRPGQGMNEQYF
CDR3 DNA: TGTGCCAGCAGACCGGGACAGGGTATGAACGAGCAGTACTTC

clone size: few
J gene: TRBJ2-1
CDR3 length: 16
D gene: TRBD2
V gene: TRBV9
CDR3 protein: CASSVGTSGRSHEQFF
CDR3 DNA: TGTGCCAGCAGCGTAGGGACTAGCGGGAGGAGCCATGAGCAGTTCTTC

clone size: many
J gene: TRBJ1-2
CDR3 length: 14
D gene: TRBD1
V gene: TRBV11-2
CDR3 protein: CASSPGEGAYGYTF
CDR3 DNA: TGTGCCAGCAGCCCCGGAGAGGGGGCTTATGGCTACACCTTC

clone size: many
J gene: TRBJ2-3
CDR3 length: 13
D gene: NA
V gene: TRBV19
CDR3 protein: CASSIDPADTQYF
CDR3 DNA: TGTGCCAGTAGTATAGATCCGGCAGATACGCAGTATTTT

clone size: few
J gene: TRBJ1-1
CDR3 length: 15
D gene: NA
V gene: TRBV13
CDR3 protein: CASSFYRSWSTEAFF
CDR3 DNA: TGTGCCAGCAGCTTCTACAGGTCCTGGAGCACTGAAGCTTTCTTT

clone size: many
J gene: TRBJ2-5
CDR3 length: 16
D gene: TRBD2
V gene: TRBV7-9
CDR3 protein: CASSLILAGGEETQYF
CDR3 DNA: TGTGCCAGCAGCTTAATTCTAGCGGGAGGGGAAGAGACCCAGTACTTC

clone size: few
J gene: TRBJ1-5
CDR3 length: 15
D gene: TRBD1
V gene: TRBV3-1
CDR3 protein: CASSHGQGRGQPQHF
CDR3 DNA: TGTGCCAGCAGCCACGGACAGGGAAGAGGTCAGCCCCAGCATTTT

clone size: NA
J gene: TRBJ2-7
CDR3 length: 12
D gene: TRBD1
V gene: TRBV6-1
CDR3 protein: CASKDRDYEQYF
CDR3 DNA: TGTGCCAGCAAGGACAGGGACTACGAGCAGTACTTC

clone size: NA
J gene: TRBJ2-7
CDR3 length: 14
D gene: NA
V gene: TRBV20-1
CDR3 protein: CSARSDRAGGEQYF
CDR3 DNA: TGCAGTGCTAGATCGGACAGGGCGGGGGGCGAGCAGTACTTC

clone size: many
J gene: TRBJ2-1
CDR3 length: 15
D gene: TRBD2
V gene: TRBV27
CDR3 protein: CASSTTSGRAGEQFF
CDR3 DNA: TGTGCCAGCAGCACAACTAGCGGGAGGGCCGGTGAGCAGTTCTTC

clone size: many
J gene: TRBJ1-6
CDR3 length: 15
D gene: TRBD1
V gene: TRBV7-8
CDR3 protein: CASSLRDRGNSPLHF
CDR3 DNA: TGTGCCAGCAGCTTACGGGACAGGGGTAATTCACCCCTCCACTTT

clone size: many
J gene: TRBJ2-3
CDR3 length: 17
D gene: TRBD2
V gene: TRBV28
CDR3 protein: CASSLFRLLADADTQYF
CDR3 DNA: TGTGCCAGCAGTTTATTCCGGCTTCTAGCGGACGCAGATACGCAGTATTTT

clone size: NA
J gene: TRBJ1-2
CDR3 length: 12
D gene: NA
V gene: TRBV29-1
CDR3 protein: CSVTPGAYGYTF
CDR3 DNA: TGCAGCGTCACCCCGGGGGCCTATGGCTACACCTTC

clone size: NA
J gene: TRBJ2-7
CDR3 length: 16
D gene: TRBD2
V gene: TRBV20-1
CDR3 protein: CSATELAGPFSYEQYF
CDR3 DNA: TGCAGTGCTACCGAACTAGCGGGACCTTTCTCCTACGAGCAGTACTTC

clone size: NA
J gene: TRBJ1-2
CDR3 length: 13
D gene: NA
V gene: TRBV29-1
CDR3 protein: CSVVMGPNYGYTF
CDR3 DNA: TGCAGCGTTGTTATGGGTCCTAACTATGGCTACACCTTC

clone size: many
J gene: TRBJ2-1
CDR3 length: 14
D gene: NA
V gene: TRBV7-2
CDR3 protein: CASSLGSRANEQFF
CDR3 DNA: TGTGCCAGCAGCTTAGGATCCCGGGCTAATGAGCAGTTCTTC

clone size: few
J gene: TRBJ1-1
CDR3 length: 14
D gene: TRBD1
V gene: TRBV3-1
CDR3 protein: CASGSGTVNTEAFF
CDR3 DNA: TGTGCCAGCGGGTCCGGGACAGTCAACACTGAAGCTTTCTTT

clone size: NA
J gene: TRBJ1-6
CDR3 length: 15
D gene: NA
V gene: TRBV27
CDR3 protein: CASSLGLTPNSPLHF
CDR3 DNA: TGTGCCAGCAGTTTAGGGCTGACACCAAATTCACCCCTCCACTTT

clone size: many
J gene: TRBJ2-1
CDR3 length: 12
D gene: NA
V gene: TRBV12-3/TRBV12-4
CDR3 protein: CASSHEGNEQFF
CDR3 DNA: TGTGCCAGCAGTCATGAGGGTAATGAGCAGTTCTTC

clone size: many
J gene: TRBJ1-1
CDR3 length: 13
D gene: NA
V gene: TRBV28
CDR3 protein: CASLGSMNTEAFF
CDR3 DNA: TGTGCCAGCCTAGGCTCCATGAACACTGAAGCTTTCTTT

clone size: NA
J gene: TRBJ1-2
CDR3 length: 13
D gene: NA
V gene: TRBV20-1
CDR3 protein: CSAPDGGNYGYTF
CDR3 DNA: TGCAGTGCCCCTGACGGGGGCAACTATGGCTACACCTTC

clone size: few
J gene: TRBJ2-1
CDR3 length: 15
D gene: NA
V gene: TRBV11-2
CDR3 protein: CASSLSQASYNEQFF
CDR3 DNA: TGTGCCAGCAGCTTAAGCCAGGCCTCCTACAATGAGCAGTTCTTC

clone size: many
J gene: TRBJ2-3
CDR3 length: 16
D gene: TRBD2
V gene: TRBV19
CDR3 protein: CASSIVSAGGTDTQYF
CDR3 DNA: TGTGCCAGTAGTATCGTCTCCGCGGGAGGGACAGATACGCAGTATTTT

clone size: NA
J gene: TRBJ2-1
CDR3 length: 15
D gene: NA
V gene: TRBV28
CDR3 protein: CASVDLANPGNEQFF
CDR3 DNA: TGTGCCAGCGTCGATCTGGCCAATCCTGGGAATGAGCAGTTCTTC

clone size: many
J gene: TRBJ2-5
CDR3 length: 14
D gene: TRBD2
V gene: TRBV12-3/TRBV12-4
CDR3 protein: CASSLGTSQETQYF
CDR3 DNA: TGTGCCAGCAGTTTAGGGACTAGCCAAGAGACCCAGTACTTC

clone size: many
J gene: TRBJ1-1
CDR3 length: 11
D gene: NA
V gene: TRBV28
CDR3 protein: CASSSTVGAFF
CDR3 DNA: TGTGCCAGCAGTTCGACAGTCGGAGCTTTCTTT

clone size: many
J gene: TRBJ2-5
CDR3 length: 14
D gene: NA
V gene: TRBV12-3/TRBV12-4
CDR3 protein: CASKAFASQETQYF
CDR3 DNA: TGTGCCAGCAAAGCGTTCGCTTCCCAAGAGACCCAGTACTTC

clone size: many
J gene: TRBJ2-7
CDR3 length: 11
D gene: NA
V gene: TRBV12-3/TRBV12-4
CDR3 protein: CASGIIYEQYF
CDR3 DNA: TGTGCCAGCGGGATCATCTACGAGCAGTACTTC

clone size: few
J gene: TRBJ1-5
CDR3 length: 13
D gene: NA
V gene: TRBV6-4
CDR3 protein: CASSPEGDQPQHF
CDR3 DNA: TGTGCCAGCAGCCCTGAGGGAGATCAGCCCCAGCATTTT

clone size: many
J gene: TRBJ2-1
CDR3 length: 17
D gene: TRBD2
V gene: TRBV12-3/TRBV12-4
CDR3 protein: CASSYTSGSFSYNEQFF
CDR3 DNA: TGTGCCAGCAGCTATACTAGCGGGAGCTTCTCCTACAATGAGCAGTTCTTC

clone size: many
J gene: TRBJ2-3
CDR3 length: 13
D gene: TRBD2
V gene: TRBV5-1
CDR3 protein: CASGGLATDTQYF
CDR3 DNA: TGCGCCAGCGGCGGACTAGCGACAGATACGCAGTATTTT

clone size: many
J gene: TRBJ1-5
CDR3 length: 13
D gene: NA
V gene: TRBV15
CDR3 protein: CATSSHSNQPQHF
CDR3 DNA: TGTGCCACCAGCAGCCATTCCAATCAGCCCCAGCATTTT

clone size: NA
J gene: TRBJ2-2
CDR3 length: 17
D gene: TRBD2
V gene: TRBV29-1
CDR3 protein: CSGRLAGGPTNTGELFF
CDR3 DNA: TGCAGCGGTAGACTAGCGGGGGGACCTACGAACACCGGGGAGCTGTTTTTT

clone size: many
J gene: TRBJ1-2
CDR3 length: 18
D gene: NA
V gene: TRBV28
CDR3 protein: CASSPPPPGQQIGYGYTF
CDR3 DNA: TGTGCCAGCAGTCCACCGCCCCCGGGACAACAAATTGGCTATGGCTACACCTTC

clone size: many
J gene: TRBJ1-2
CDR3 length: 13
D gene: NA
V gene: TRBV7-3
CDR3 protein: CASSSSGRDGYTF
CDR3 DNA: TGTGCCAGCAGCTCTTCGGGCAGAGATGGCTACACCTTC

clone size: NA
J gene: TRBJ2-5
CDR3 length: 15
D gene: TRBD2
V gene: TRBV19
CDR3 protein: CASSDSGLAGETQYF
CDR3 DNA: TGTGCCAGTAGTGACTCGGGACTAGCGGGAGAGACCCAGTACTTC

clone size: few
J gene: TRBJ2-7
CDR3 length: 15
D gene: NA
V gene: TRBV20-1
CDR3 protein: CSARFGTTGPYEQYF
CDR3 DNA: TGCAGTGCTAGATTCGGGACAACGGGGCCCTACGAGCAGTACTTC

clone size: many
J gene: TRBJ1-5
CDR3 length: 14
D gene: NA
V gene: TRBV2
CDR3 protein: CASSVQGGNQPQHF
CDR3 DNA: TGTGCCAGCAGCGTTCAGGGCGGCAATCAGCCCCAGCATTTT

clone size: many
J gene: TRBJ2-1
CDR3 length: 16
D gene: NA
V gene: TRBV7-2
CDR3 protein: CASSENPPGTYNEQFF
CDR3 DNA: TGTGCCAGCAGCGAAAATCCCCCGGGGACCTACAATGAGCAGTTCTTC

clone size: many
J gene: TRBJ2-5
CDR3 length: 16
D gene: TRBD2
V gene: TRBV29-1
CDR3 protein: CSVDERLAGKQETQYF
CDR3 DNA: TGCAGCGTTGATGAACGACTAGCGGGGAAGCAAGAGACCCAGTACTTC

clone size: NA
J gene: TRBJ2-3
CDR3 length: 15
D gene: NA
V gene: TRBV6-8
CDR3 protein: CASRLGGPATDTQYF
CDR3 DNA: TGTGCCAGCAGGCTAGGGGGACCCGCCACAGATACGCAGTATTTT

clone size: NA
J gene: TRBJ2-1
CDR3 length: 23
D gene: TRBD2
V gene: TRBV10-3
CDR3 protein: CAISEPQGRGGPGTSGFYNEQFF
CDR3 DNA: TGTGCCATCAGTGAGCCACAGGGGAGGGGGGGGCCTGGGACTAGCGGGTTCTACAATGAGCAGTTCTTC

clone size: many
J gene: TRBJ2-2
CDR3 length: 15
D gene: NA
V gene: TRBV28
CDR3 protein: CASSLRGEISGELFF
CDR3 DNA: TGTGCCAGCAGCCTTCGGGGCGAGATAAGCGGGGAGCTGTTTTTT

clone size: many
J gene: TRBJ1-1
CDR3 length: 15
D gene: NA
V gene: TRBV7-2
CDR3 protein: CASSLDPGTAIYAFF
CDR3 DNA: TGTGCCAGCAGCTTAGACCCCGGGACGGCTATATACGCTTTCTTT

clone size: NA
J gene: TRBJ2-3
CDR3 length: 13
D gene: NA
V gene: TRBV7-9
CDR3 protein: CASGEGTTDTQYF
CDR3 DNA: TGTGCCAGCGGCGAGGGGACCACAGATACGCAGTATTTT

clone size: many
J gene: TRBJ2-2
CDR3 length: 16
D gene: TRBD2
V gene: TRBV7-2
CDR3 protein: CASSLALGLATGELFF
CDR3 DNA: TGTGCCAGCAGCTTAGCGCTGGGACTAGCGACCGGGGAGCTGTTTTTT

clone size: few
J gene: TRBJ2-2
CDR3 length: 17
D gene: TRBD2
V gene: TRBV29-1
CDR3 protein: CSVAGLAGGGGTGELFF
CDR3 DNA: TGCAGCGTTGCCGGACTAGCGGGGGGAGGGGGCACCGGGGAGCTGTTTTTT

clone size: many
J gene: TRBJ2-5
CDR3 length: 14
D gene: NA
V gene: TRBV20-1
CDR3 protein: CSARYRDGKETQYF
CDR3 DNA: TGCAGTGCTAGATACCGGGACGGGAAAGAGACCCAGTACTTC

clone size: many
J gene: TRBJ1-2
CDR3 length: 16
D gene: TRBD1
V gene: TRBV2
CDR3 protein: CASRGQGTLANYGYTF
CDR3 DNA: TGTGCCAGCCGTGGACAGGGAACGCTAGCTAACTATGGCTACACCTTC

clone size: many
J gene: TRBJ2-5
CDR3 length: 12
D gene: NA
V gene: TRBV7-2
CDR3 protein: CASSRETETQYF
CDR3 DNA: TGTGCCAGCAGCCGCGAGACGGAGACCCAGTACTTC